This TCR beta chain is from a study of blood T cell repertoires in COVID-19. Across the study: Donors in the United States, Italy and Spain gave samples during acute or convalescent COVID-19. PBMCs, B-cell-depleted T cells, or T cells provided the cDNA or gDNA that made up the material.

Original processing methods: It was from reference gene primer amplification that nucleated cell counts were estimated. Assay used: immunoSEQ multiplex PCR; TCRdb lists only in-frame clones, some missing. V, J and clone size derive from that table, while D and trimming were established from the DNA sequence. The sample yields 180,000 or so clones, around nine tenths seen once. Germline V CDR1 and CDR2: MNHEY, SMNVEV (reference sequence). The CDR3 has 16 amino acids. Trimming removed 9 bases from V and 3 bases from J; junction bases left unmatched: 14. The chain joins TRBV27 to TRBJ1-2; TRBD1 matches at 9 bases. The material sequenced was peripheral blood. This TCR came from a man aged 40-50 years with acute or convalescent COVID-19. This CDR3 is CASNKDRGTTHYGYTF. In DNA, the CDR3 is TGTGCCAGTAACAAGGACAGGGGCACCACCCACTATGGCTACACCTTC.